This T cell receptor beta chain derives from a study of T-cell reconstitution after alpha-beta-depleted transplantation in children. General study findings and limits: It was newly produced T cells that mostly accounted for T-cell counts and diversity one year after transplant. Some patients' high day-60 TCRbeta diversity was attributed to recipient cells surviving conditioning. The origin of alpha-beta T cells about two months after transplant was reportedly several hundred expanded graft clones.

A TCRbeta library incorporating unique molecular identifiers was prepared. TCRdb reanalysed the PCR reads using MiXCR and keeps one entry per CDR3 protein. The data hold some 600,000 distinct CDR3 sequences, with over 10% observed a single time. This clonotype has at least ten counts. Its cognate antigen is unknown. The CDR3 loop spans 15 amino acids. Germline V CDR1 and CDR2: DFQATT, SNEGSKA (reference sequence). V lost 3 bases and J lost 9; bases outside the gene matches: 8. V usage is TRBV20-1 and J usage is TRBJ2-7; TRBD2 matches at 16 bases. This sequence originates from a male patient younger than 18 who had a stem cell transplant for acute myeloid leukemia, so the T cells may come from the graft donor. The specimen was PBMCs, mostly from graft donor cells, collected 360 days after TCRalphabeta/CD19-depleted stem cell transplant. For the CDR3, the DNA is TGCAGTGCTAGGTCAGGGACTAGCGGGAGGGCCGGGCAGTACTTC. The encoded protein is CSARSGTSGRAGQYF.